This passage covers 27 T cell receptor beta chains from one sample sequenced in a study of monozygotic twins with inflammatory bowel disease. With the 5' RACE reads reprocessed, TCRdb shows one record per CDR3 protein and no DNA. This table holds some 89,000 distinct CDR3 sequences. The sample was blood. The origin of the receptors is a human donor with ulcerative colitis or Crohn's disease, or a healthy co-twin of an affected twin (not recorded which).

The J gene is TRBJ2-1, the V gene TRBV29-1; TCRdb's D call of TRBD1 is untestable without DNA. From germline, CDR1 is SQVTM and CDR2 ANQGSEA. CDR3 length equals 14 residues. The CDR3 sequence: CSVITGTDNNEQFF.

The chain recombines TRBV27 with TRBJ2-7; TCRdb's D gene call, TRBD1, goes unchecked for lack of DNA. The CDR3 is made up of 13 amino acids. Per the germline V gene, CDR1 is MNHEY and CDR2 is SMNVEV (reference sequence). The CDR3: CASRKGQLYEQYF.

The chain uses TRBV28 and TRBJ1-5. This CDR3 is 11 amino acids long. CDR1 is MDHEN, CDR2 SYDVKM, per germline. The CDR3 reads CASSTAQPQHF.

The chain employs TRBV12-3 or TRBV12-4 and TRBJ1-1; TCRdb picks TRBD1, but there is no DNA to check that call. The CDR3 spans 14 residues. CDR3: CASSSEGDKTEAFF.

CDR3: CASSLVGQQNQPQHF. The chain couples TRBV7-2 to TRBJ1-5; no DNA is available, so the TRBD1 call from TCRdb remains unchecked. This CDR3 spans 15 amino acids. Germline V gene sequence: CDR1 SGHTA, CDR2 FQGNSA.

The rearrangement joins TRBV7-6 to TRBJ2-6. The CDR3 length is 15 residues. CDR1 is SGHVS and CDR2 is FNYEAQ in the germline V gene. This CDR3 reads CASSFDTSGANVLTF.

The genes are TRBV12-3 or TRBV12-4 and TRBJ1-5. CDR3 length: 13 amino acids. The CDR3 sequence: CASSSKTDQPQHF.

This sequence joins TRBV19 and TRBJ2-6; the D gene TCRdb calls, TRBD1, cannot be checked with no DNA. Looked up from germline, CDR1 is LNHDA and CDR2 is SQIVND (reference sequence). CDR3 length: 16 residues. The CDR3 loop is CASVGQSKSGANVLTF.

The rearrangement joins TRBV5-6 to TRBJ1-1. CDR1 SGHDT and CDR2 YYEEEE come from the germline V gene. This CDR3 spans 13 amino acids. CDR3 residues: CASSLVGTTEAFF.

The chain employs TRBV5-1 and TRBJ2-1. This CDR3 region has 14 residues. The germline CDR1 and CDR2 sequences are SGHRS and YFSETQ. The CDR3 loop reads CASSLLVTHNEQFF. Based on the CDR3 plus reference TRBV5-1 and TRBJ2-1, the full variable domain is KAGVTQTPRYLIKTRGQQVTLSCSPISGHRSVSWYQQTPGQGLQFLFEYFSETQRNKGNFPGRFSGRQFSNSRSEMNVSTLELGDSALYLCASSLLVTHNEQFFGPGTRLTVL.

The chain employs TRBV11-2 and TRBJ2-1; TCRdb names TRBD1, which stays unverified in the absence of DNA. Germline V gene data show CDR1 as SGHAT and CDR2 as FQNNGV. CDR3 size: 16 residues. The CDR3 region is CASSLGGTGLNREQFF.

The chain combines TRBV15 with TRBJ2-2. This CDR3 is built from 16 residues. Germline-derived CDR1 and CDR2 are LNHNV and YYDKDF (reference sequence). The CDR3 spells CATSRVAVRNTGELFF.

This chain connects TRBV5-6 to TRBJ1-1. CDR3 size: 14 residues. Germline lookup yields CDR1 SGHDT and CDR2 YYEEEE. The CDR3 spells CASSLLLMNTEAFF.

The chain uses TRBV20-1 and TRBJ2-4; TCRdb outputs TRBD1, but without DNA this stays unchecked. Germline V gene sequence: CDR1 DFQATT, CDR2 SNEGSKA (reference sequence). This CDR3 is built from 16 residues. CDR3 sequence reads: CSARDLARAGGDIQYF.

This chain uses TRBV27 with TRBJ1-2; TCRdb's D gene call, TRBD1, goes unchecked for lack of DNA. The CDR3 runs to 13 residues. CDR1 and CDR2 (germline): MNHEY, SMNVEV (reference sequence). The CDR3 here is CASSLSGDYGYTF.

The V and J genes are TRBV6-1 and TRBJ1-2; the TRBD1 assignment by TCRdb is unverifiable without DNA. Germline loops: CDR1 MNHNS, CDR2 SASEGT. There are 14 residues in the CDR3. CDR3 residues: CASSPTGIGYGYTF.

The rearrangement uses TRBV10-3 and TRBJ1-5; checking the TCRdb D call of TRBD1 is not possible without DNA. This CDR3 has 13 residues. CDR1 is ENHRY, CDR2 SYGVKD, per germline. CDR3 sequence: CATSTESNQPQHF.

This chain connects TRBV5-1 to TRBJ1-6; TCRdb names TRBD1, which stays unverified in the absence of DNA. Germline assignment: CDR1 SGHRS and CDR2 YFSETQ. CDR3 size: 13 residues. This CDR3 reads CASSGRGSSPLHF.

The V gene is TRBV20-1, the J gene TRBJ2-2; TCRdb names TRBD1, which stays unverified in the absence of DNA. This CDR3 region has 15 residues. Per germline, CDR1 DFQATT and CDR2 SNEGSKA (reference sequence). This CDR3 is CSAREGTEVTGELFF.

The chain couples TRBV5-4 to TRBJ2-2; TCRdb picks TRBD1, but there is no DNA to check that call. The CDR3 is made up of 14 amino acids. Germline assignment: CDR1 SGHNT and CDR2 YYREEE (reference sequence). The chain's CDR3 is CASAADRGDGELFF.

The CDR3 loop reads CASTDRDTQYF. This rearrangement joins TRBV7-2 to TRBJ2-3. The CDR3 has 11 residues. The germline CDR1 and CDR2 sequences are SGHTA and FQGNSA.

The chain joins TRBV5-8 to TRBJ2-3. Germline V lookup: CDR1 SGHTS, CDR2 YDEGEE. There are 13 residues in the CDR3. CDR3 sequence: CASSLMGADTQYF.

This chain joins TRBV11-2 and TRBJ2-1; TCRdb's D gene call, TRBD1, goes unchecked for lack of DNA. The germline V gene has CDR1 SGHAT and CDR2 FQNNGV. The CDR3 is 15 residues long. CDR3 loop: CASSFRDRANNEQFF.

The chain's CDR3 is CASSTGPDTQYF. The genes are TRBV3-1 and TRBJ2-3; TCRdb calls TRBD1, which cannot be checked without DNA. The CDR3 has 12 residues. CDR1 is LGHDT and CDR2 is YNNKEL in the germline V gene (reference sequence).

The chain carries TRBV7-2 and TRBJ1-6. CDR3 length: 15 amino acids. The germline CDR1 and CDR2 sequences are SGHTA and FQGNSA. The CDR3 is CASSLVMGMGSPLHF.

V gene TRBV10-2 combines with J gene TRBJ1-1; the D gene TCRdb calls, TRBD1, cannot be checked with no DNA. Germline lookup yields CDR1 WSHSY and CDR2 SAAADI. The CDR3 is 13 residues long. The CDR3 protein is CASSPPDRAEAFF.

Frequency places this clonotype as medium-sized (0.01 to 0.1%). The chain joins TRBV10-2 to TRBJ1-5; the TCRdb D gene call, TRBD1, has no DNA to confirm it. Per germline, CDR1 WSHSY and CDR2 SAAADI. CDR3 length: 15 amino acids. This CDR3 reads CASSGSTGTGQPQHF.